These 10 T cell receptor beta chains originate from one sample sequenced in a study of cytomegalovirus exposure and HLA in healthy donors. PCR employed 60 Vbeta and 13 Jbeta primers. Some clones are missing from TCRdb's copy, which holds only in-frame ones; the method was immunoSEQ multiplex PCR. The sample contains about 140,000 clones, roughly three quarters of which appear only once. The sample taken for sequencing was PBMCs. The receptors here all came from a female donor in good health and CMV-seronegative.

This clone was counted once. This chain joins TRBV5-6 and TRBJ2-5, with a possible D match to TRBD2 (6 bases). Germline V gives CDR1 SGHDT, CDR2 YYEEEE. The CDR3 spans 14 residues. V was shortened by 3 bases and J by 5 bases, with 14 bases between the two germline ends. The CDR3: CASSSGLEFETQYF. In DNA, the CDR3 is TGTGCCAGCAGCTCGGGACTTGAGTTTGAGACCCAGTACTTC.

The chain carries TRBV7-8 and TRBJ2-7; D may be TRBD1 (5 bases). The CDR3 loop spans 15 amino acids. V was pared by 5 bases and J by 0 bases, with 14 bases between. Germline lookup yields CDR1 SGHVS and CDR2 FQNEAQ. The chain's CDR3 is CASSPRRVTSYEQYF. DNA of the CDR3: TGTGCCAGCAGCCCCCGCAGGGTCACCTCCTACGAGCAGTACTTC. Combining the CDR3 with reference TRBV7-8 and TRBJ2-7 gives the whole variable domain GAGVSQSPRYKVAKRGQDVALRCDPISGHVSLFWYQQALGQGPEFLTYFQNEAQLDKSGLPSDRFFAERPEGSVSTLKIQRTQQEDSAVYLCASSPRRVTSYEQYFGPGTRLTVT.

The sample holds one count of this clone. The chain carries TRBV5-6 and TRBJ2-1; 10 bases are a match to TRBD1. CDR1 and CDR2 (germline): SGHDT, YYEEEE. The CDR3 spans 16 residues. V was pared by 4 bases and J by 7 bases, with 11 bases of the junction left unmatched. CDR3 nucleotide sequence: TGTGCCAGCAGCCGAATCCGGGACAGGGGAGTTAATGAGCAGTTCTTC. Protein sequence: CASSRIRDRGVNEQFF.

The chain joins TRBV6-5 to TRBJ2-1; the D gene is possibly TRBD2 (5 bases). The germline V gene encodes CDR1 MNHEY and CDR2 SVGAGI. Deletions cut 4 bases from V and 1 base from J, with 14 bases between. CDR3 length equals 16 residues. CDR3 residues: CASSLGWERSYNEQFF. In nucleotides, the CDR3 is TGTGCCAGCAGTTTAGGGTGGGAGAGGTCCTACAATGAGCAGTTCTTC.

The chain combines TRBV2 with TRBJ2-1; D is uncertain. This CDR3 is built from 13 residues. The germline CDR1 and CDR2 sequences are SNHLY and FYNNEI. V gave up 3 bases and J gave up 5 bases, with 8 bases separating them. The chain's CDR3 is CASSDRVNNEQFF. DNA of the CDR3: TGTGCCAGCAGTGATCGGGTTAACAATGAGCAGTTCTTC.

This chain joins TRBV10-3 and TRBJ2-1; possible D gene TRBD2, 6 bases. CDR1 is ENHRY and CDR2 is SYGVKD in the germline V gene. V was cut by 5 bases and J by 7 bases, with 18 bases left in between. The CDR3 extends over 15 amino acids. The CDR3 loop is CAISPGTRMGNEQFF. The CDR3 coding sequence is TGTGCCATCAGTCCCGGGACTCGAATGGGGAATGAGCAGTTCTTC.

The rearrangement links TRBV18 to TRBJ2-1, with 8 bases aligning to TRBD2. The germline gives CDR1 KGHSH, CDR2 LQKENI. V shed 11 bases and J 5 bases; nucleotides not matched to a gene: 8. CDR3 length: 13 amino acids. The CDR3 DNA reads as TGTGCCGGGTCCGATAGCGGGGACAATGAGCAGTTCTTC. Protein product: CAGSDSGDNEQFF.

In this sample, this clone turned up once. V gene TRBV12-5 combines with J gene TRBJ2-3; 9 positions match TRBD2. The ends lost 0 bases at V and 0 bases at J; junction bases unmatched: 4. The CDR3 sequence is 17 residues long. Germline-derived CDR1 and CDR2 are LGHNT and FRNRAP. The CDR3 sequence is CASGLVVREGSTDTQYF. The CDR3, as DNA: TGTGCTAGTGGTTTGGTAGTGCGGGAGGGAAGCACAGATACGCAGTATTTT.

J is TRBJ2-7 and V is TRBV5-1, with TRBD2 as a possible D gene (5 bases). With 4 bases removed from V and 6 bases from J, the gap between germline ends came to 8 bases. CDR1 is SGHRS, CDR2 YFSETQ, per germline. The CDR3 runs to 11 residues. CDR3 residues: CASSRGIEQYF. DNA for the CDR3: TGCGCCAGCAGCCGAGGGATCGAGCAGTACTTC.

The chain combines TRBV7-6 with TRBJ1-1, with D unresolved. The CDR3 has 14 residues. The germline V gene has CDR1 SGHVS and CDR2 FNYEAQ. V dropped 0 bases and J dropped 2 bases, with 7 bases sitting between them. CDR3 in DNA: TGTGCCAGCAGCTTAGCCCCCTCCAACACTGAAGCTTTCTTT. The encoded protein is CASSLAPSNTEAFF.